Presented here are 23 T cell receptor beta chains from one specimen sequenced in a study of blood T cell repertoires in COVID-19 (TCRdb year 2020). The library was prepared using the immunoSEQ multiplex PCR assay. Sourced from immuneACCESS, this table was stored by TCRdb with only in-frame sequences that have V and J called. A share of the clones is absent; for the studies checked, an unresolved V gene accounts for under half, and the remainder has no known explanation. This sample lists tens of thousands of clones; approximately 88% were detected once. The ten largest clones take up under 9.5% of the sample. Sample: peripheral blood. The receptors originated from a human donor with active COVID-19. The donor label of this sample is uncertain.

The CDR3 reads CAGRYRGESTEAFF. The CDR3, as DNA: TGTGCCGGCCGATACAGGGGGGAGAGCACTGAAGCTTTCTTT. This chain connects TRBV6-5 to TRBJ1-1; 8 nucleotides line up with TRBD1. There are 14 residues in the CDR3. V was pared by 11 bases and J by 4 bases, with 12 bases of the junction left unmatched. Germline V CDR1 and CDR2: MNHEY, SVGAGI.

This clone showed up just once. The rearrangement joins TRBV6-2 or TRBV6-3 to TRBJ2-7; 9 positions agree with TRBD2. The CDR3 is made up of 17 amino acids. Unmatched junction bases numbered 15, after V lost 5 bases and J lost 4 bases. Germline loops: CDR1 MNHEY, CDR2 SVGEGT. In DNA form, the CDR3 reads TGTGCCAGCAGTCCCAGGGTTAGCGGGAGATTGAGGTACGAGCAGTACTTC. It encodes CASSPRVSGRLRYEQYF.

V and J are TRBV30 and TRBJ1-4, with D possibly matching TRBD1 (6 bases). Per the germline V gene, CDR1 is GTSNPN and CDR2 is SVGIG (reference sequence). V lost 1 base and J lost 2, with 11 bases in between. This CDR3 comprises 15 residues. CDR3 coding DNA: TGTGCCTGGAGTGAGGGGGGGTGGACTAATGAAAAACTGTTTTTT. Protein product: CAWSEGGWTNEKLFF. The whole variable domain, filled in from reference TRBV30 and TRBJ1-4, reads SQTIHQWPATLVQPVGSPLSLECTVEGTSNPNLYWYRQAAGRGLQLLFYSVGIGQISSEVPQNLSASRPQDRQFILSSKKLLLSDSGFYLCAWSEGGWTNEKLFFGSGTQLSVL.

The genes are TRBV18 and TRBJ2-3; 8 positions match TRBD1. The junction had 14 bases not matched to a gene; V was cut back by 6 bases and J by 6 bases. Germline V CDR1 and CDR2: KGHSH, LQKENI. This CDR3 has 16 amino acids. CDR3 sequence (DNA): TGTGCCAGCTCGTACGACAGGGGATCCCTCGGGGATACGCAGTATTTT. This codes for CASSYDRGSLGDTQYF.

The rearrangement uses TRBV21-1 and TRBJ1-1; TRBD1, the table's D call, lacks a check against the DNA. TRBV21-1 is deemed a pseudogene. This CDR3 is 14 amino acids long. CDR3 nucleotides: TGTGCCAGCAGCAAAGAGGGGGTAATACTTCTGGCTTTCTTT. Its protein is CASSKEGVILLAFF.

V and J are TRBV5-1 and TRBJ2-3, with TRBD2 matching 13 bases. V dropped 4 bases and J dropped 6; count of bases not matched to a gene: 5. This CDR3 spans 15 amino acids. Germline V gene lookup returns CDR1 SGHRS and CDR2 YFSETQ. CDR3 DNA: TGCGCCAGCAGCCCAGGACTAGCGGGAGTGGATACGCAGTATTTT. It translates to CASSPGLAGVDTQYF.

The V and J genes are TRBV11-3 and TRBJ1-1; D ambiguous. The germline V gene has CDR1 SGHNT and CDR2 YENEEA. The CDR3 consists of 14 residues. Trimming left V 6 bases short and J 6 bases short, with 17 bases between. CDR3 DNA: TGTGCCAGCAGGCCCCGGGGTCGATGGTCTGAAGCTTTCTTT. Protein product: CASRPRGRWSEAFF. The entire variable domain, with the rest obtained from reference TRBV11-3 and TRBJ1-1, is as follows: EAGVVQSPRYKIIEKKQPVAFWCNPISGHNTLYWYLQNLGQGPELLIRYENEEAVDDSQLPKDRFSAERLKGVDSTLKIQPAELGDSAVYLCASRPRGRWSEAFFGQGTRLTVV.

The V and J genes are TRBV6-5 and TRBJ1-2; 8 nucleotides align to TRBD1. Germline V CDR1 and CDR2: MNHEY, SVGAGI. Germline trimming cut 0 bases from V and 8 bases from J; bases unmatched to any gene: 5. The CDR3 sequence is 14 residues long. Written as DNA, the CDR3 is TGTGCCAGCAGTTACTCTCAGGGGGCTAGGGGCTACACCTTC. It codes for CASSYSQGARGYTF.

The gene calls are TRBV30 and TRBJ2-7; 9 nucleotides agree with TRBD1. This CDR3 has 13 amino acids. After removal of 5 bases from V and 7 bases from J, the junction contained 9 bases not matched to a gene. CDR1 and CDR2 (germline): GTSNPN, SVGIG (reference sequence). The CDR3 here is CAWGAGQGGEQYF. The DNA for the CDR3 is TGTGCCTGGGGTGCGGGACAGGGAGGTGAGCAGTACTTC. Full variable domain (missing parts from reference TRBV30 and TRBJ2-7): SQTIHQWPATLVQPVGSPLSLECTVEGTSNPNLYWYRQAAGRGLQLLFYSVGIGQISSEVPQNLSASRPQDRQFILSSKKLLLSDSGFYLCAWGAGQGGEQYFGPGTRLTVT.

The chain couples TRBV23-1 to TRBJ1-5; a possible D gene is TRBD1 (5 bases). TRBV23-1 is filed as an ORF, its function uncertain. The CDR3 is 20 amino acids. With 8 bases removed from V and 3 bases from J, the gap between germline ends came to 32 bases. CDR3 residues: CASPHLYNLSGVGINQPQHF. The CDR3 coding sequence is TGCGCCAGCCCCCACCTATATAACCTTTCGGGGGTGGGGATCAATCAGCCCCAGCATTTT.

V gene TRBV6-5 combines with J gene TRBJ1-1; 7 positions match TRBD1. The germline V gene has CDR1 MNHEY and CDR2 SVGAGI. Trimming took 0 bases from V and 1 from J; bases not matched to a gene: 5. CDR3 size: 16 residues. The CDR3 nucleotides read TGTGCCAGCAGTTACTCTCTACAGGGGAGGAACACTGAAGCTTTCTTT. This gives the protein CASSYSLQGRNTEAFF.

As DNA, the CDR3 is TGTGCCAGTAGTTACACTAGCGAGGGTACCTACGAGCAGTACTTC. Translated, it gives CASSYTSEGTYEQYF. This chain joins TRBV19 and TRBJ2-7, with 7 bases that match TRBD2. CDR1 and CDR2 (germline): LNHDA, SQIVND (reference sequence). This CDR3 region has 15 residues. Losses at the gene ends were 5 bases for V and 2 bases for J; bases not matched to a gene: 9.

V is TRBV15 and J is TRBJ1-2, with D unresolved. This CDR3 comprises 16 residues. Germline loops: CDR1 LNHNV, CDR2 YYDKDF (reference sequence). The V gene lost 1 base and the J gene lost 0 bases, with 12 bases spanning the gap. The CDR3 coding sequence is TGTGCCACCAGCAGAGGTCGATCCTTAGCTAACTATGGCTACACCTTC. Translation: CATSRGRSLANYGYTF.

The chain employs TRBV5-8 and TRBJ2-6; D is undetermined. The germline V and J ends were trimmed by 2 bases and 4 bases, with 16 bases remaining between them. The CDR3 contains 17 residues. Germline V gives CDR1 SGHTS, CDR2 YDEGEE. The CDR3 loop is CASSFDTPNAGANVLTF. The CDR3 DNA follows: TGTGCCAGCAGCTTCGACACCCCAAATGCGGGGGCCAACGTCCTGACTTTC.

This clone was found once. The chain couples TRBV30 to TRBJ2-4; possibly TRBD2 for D (5 bases). CDR3 size: 14 residues. The germline V gene encodes CDR1 GTSNPN and CDR2 SVGIG (reference sequence). Trimming pared 4 bases from V and 0 bases from J, leaving 10 bases between. The CDR3 region has the DNA TGTGCCTGGAACACCGGGGTAGCCAAAAACATTCAGTACTTC. Translated, it gives CAWNTGVAKNIQYF.

The gene calls are TRBV2 and TRBJ2-3, with no clear D. V lost 0 bases to trimming and J lost 4 bases, with 5 bases between them. CDR1 is SNHLY and CDR2 is FYNNEI in the germline V gene. The CDR3 has 13 amino acids. Written as DNA, the CDR3 is TGTGCCAGCAGTGAAGCCCGGTCAGATACGCAGTATTTT. Translated, it gives CASSEARSDTQYF.

The rearrangement uses TRBV5-6 and TRBJ1-2; maybe TRBD1 (6 bases). V lost 4 bases, J lost 10 bases, and 11 bases lay in between. Germline V gene sequence: CDR1 SGHDT, CDR2 YYEEEE. The CDR3 loop spans 11 amino acids. CDR3 protein: CASSRDIYYTF. CDR3 in DNA: TGTGCCAGCAGCCGGGACATTTACTACACCTTC.

V and J are TRBV5-1 and TRBJ2-3; D might be TRBD2 (5 bases). V was shortened by 9 bases and J by 0 bases, with 14 bases between the two germline ends. Germline V gives CDR1 SGHRS, CDR2 YFSETQ. The CDR3 is made up of 14 amino acids. CDR3 sequence reads: CATTVGGSTDTQYF. The CDR3 nucleotides are TGCGCCACCACCGTTGGAGGTAGCACAGATACGCAGTATTTT. The full variable domain, with the rest looked up from reference TRBV5-1 and TRBJ2-3, is KAGVTQTPRYLIKTRGQQVTLSCSPISGHRSVSWYQQTPGQGLQFLFEYFSETQRNKGNFPGRFSGRQFSNSRSEMNVSTLELGDSALYLCATTVGGSTDTQYFGPGTRLTVL.

V usage is TRBV27 and J usage is TRBJ1-5; D is uncertain. This CDR3 contains 15 residues. Germline values: CDR1 MNHEY, CDR2 SMNVEV (reference sequence). Trimming took off 6 bases at V and 0 bases at J, with 12 bases between the two ends. CDR3 sequence: CASRTQTYSNQPQHF. In DNA, the CDR3 is TGTGCCAGCAGGACACAAACCTATAGCAATCAGCCCCAGCATTTT.

V usage is TRBV5-1 and J usage is TRBJ1-1; a weak D match, TRBD1 (5 bases). This CDR3 comprises 14 residues. Germline CDR1 and CDR2: SGHRS and YFSETQ. The V and J ends lost 1 base and 3 bases respectively, with 10 bases between them. In DNA, the CDR3 is TGCGCCAGCAGCTTGCAGGGTATCCACACTGAAGCTTTCTTT. Its translation: CASSLQGIHTEAFF.

This clone was seen once. The chain has TRBV29-1 and TRBJ1-1; tentatively, D is TRBD1 (5 bases). The CDR3 totals 13 residues. The ends were cut back, 6 bases at V and 5 bases at J, with 16 bases in the middle. CDR1 and CDR2 (germline): SQVTM, ANQGSEA. CDR3 DNA: TGCAGCGTCTGCTACAGGCGGGGTACTGAAGCTTTCTTT. Translating gives CSVCYRRGTEAFF.

This chain joins TRBV11-1 and TRBJ2-7; tentative D call: TRBD1 (6 bases). The CDR3 runs to 16 residues. Looked up from germline, CDR1 is SGHAT and CDR2 is FQDESV (reference sequence). Trimming pared 5 bases from V and 7 bases from J, leaving 24 bases between. CDR3 protein: CASSPFGPTGPREQYF. The CDR3 region has the DNA TGTGCCAGCAGCCCCTTTGGGCCGACAGGCCCTCGGGAGCAGTACTTC.

The V and J genes are TRBV4-1 and TRBJ1-3, with D possibly TRBD1 on 6 matching bases. Germline CDR1 reads MGHRA; CDR2 reads YSYEKL. Trimming removed 1 base from V and 3 bases from J, with 13 bases in between. The CDR3 length is 16 residues. Here the CDR3 reads CASSQVVGAGGNTIYF. The CDR3 region has the DNA TGCGCCAGCAGCCAAGTTGTGGGGGCTGGTGGAAACACCATATATTTT.